This T cell receptor (beta chain) was sequenced in a study of T cells in Graves' hyperthyroidism and ophthalmopathy. Among ophthalmopathy patients, the Clinical Activity Score reached at least 3, the NOSPECS grade reached at least 4, and duration remained under 3 months. V dropped 7 bases and J dropped 6 bases, with 16 bases sitting between them. There are 13 residues in the CDR3. CDR1 and CDR2 (germline): SNHLY, FYNNEI. It was RNA transcripts that yielded the amplified TCR beta CDR3 regions. The primer set for the first-round RT-PCR of the TCR CDR3 was HTBI. TCRdb re-derived calls from the multiplex PCR reads in MiXCR, one entry per CDR3 protein. This table holds 450,000 to 550,000 distinct CDR3 sequences, roughly 24% found once.

This receptor was identified in a woman in her thirties with Graves' ophthalmopathy. The specimen was blood. The gene calls are TRBV2 and TRBJ2-7, with no clear D. Written as DNA, the CDR3 is TGTGCCAGCATGTTCCGCAGCGTCGGCGAGCAGTACTTC. Translating it yields CASMFRSVGEQYF.